Listed here are 22 T cell receptor beta chains from one sample, sequenced in a study of blood T cell repertoires in COVID-19. The table came from immunoSEQ multiplex PCR; TCRdb's copy has only in-frame clones and leaves some out. The data hold 65,000 to 75,000 clones, with 80% to 85% observed a single time. The specimen was peripheral blood. These receptors originate from a woman at least 80 years old with acute or convalescent COVID-19.

The chain combines TRBV12-5 with TRBJ1-1, with D unresolved. Germline values: CDR1 LGHNT, CDR2 FRNRAP. The CDR3 consists of 12 residues. V lost 1 base to trimming and J lost 11 bases, with 11 bases between them. The CDR3 region is CASGLAWNGAFF. The CDR3 DNA sequence: TGTGCTAGTGGTTTGGCTTGGAACGGGGCTTTCTTT.

The chain couples TRBV11-2 to TRBJ2-5, with a tentative D call TRBD1 (5 bases). Trimming removed 2 bases from V and 4 bases from J, with 8 bases in between. The V gene's germline CDR1 is SGHAT and CDR2 FQNNGV. There are 13 residues in the CDR3. The CDR3: CASSLNRGETQYF. The CDR3 nucleotides are TGTGCCAGCAGCTTAAATAGGGGAGAGACCCAGTACTTC.

This chain links TRBV7-9 with TRBJ1-1, with D possibly matching TRBD1 (6 bases). The V and J ends lost 5 bases and 1 base respectively, with 11 bases between them. The CDR3 is made up of 14 amino acids. The germline V gene encodes CDR1 SEHNR and CDR2 FQNEAQ (reference sequence). The CDR3 loop is CASSLQGGNTEAFF. The CDR3 coding sequence is TGTGCCAGCAGCCTACAAGGGGGGAACACTGAAGCTTTCTTT.

J is TRBJ1-5 and V is TRBV19; 8 nucleotides align to TRBD1. The germline V gene encodes CDR1 LNHDA and CDR2 SQIVND (reference sequence). After removal of 6 bases from V and 5 bases from J, the junction contained 3 bases not matched to a gene. The CDR3 sequence is 13 residues long. In nucleotides, the CDR3 is TGTGCCAGTAGGCTACAGGGGGATCAGCCCCAGCATTTT. Amino acids: CASRLQGDQPQHF.

This clone was seen just once. The rearrangement links TRBV15 to TRBJ1-6; TRBD1 matches 8 bases. The length of the CDR3 is 14 residues. V lost 5 bases and J lost 7; bases outside the gene matches: 4. Germline loops: CDR1 LNHNV, CDR2 YYDKDF (reference sequence). For the CDR3, the DNA is TGTGCCACCAGCCGCGGGACAGGAAATTCACCCCTCCACTTT. It is translated as CATSRGTGNSPLHF.

The chain recombines TRBV7-2 with TRBJ2-6, with TRBD1 identical over 9 bases. The CDR3 extends over 17 amino acids. Germline assignment: CDR1 SGHTA and CDR2 FQGNSA. With V trimmed by 7 bases and J by 2 bases, 9 bases remained unmatched. The CDR3 here is CASTLGQGPTGANVLTF. Here the CDR3 DNA reads TGTGCCAGCACCCTCGGACAGGGGCCCACTGGGGCCAACGTCCTGACTTTC.

The chain uses TRBV3-1 (or the pseudogene TRBV3-2) and TRBJ1-2; the D gene is possibly TRBD1 (6 bases). Deletions cut 0 bases from V and 0 bases from J, with 14 bases between. CDR1 is LGHDT, CDR2 YNNKEL, per germline (reference sequence). The CDR3 has 17 residues. The CDR3 DNA reads TGTGCCAGCAGCCAAGAGCCGGGACATACTCCTAACTATGGCTACACCTTC. Amino acids: CASSQEPGHTPNYGYTF.

J is TRBJ1-3 and V is TRBV5-4; 7 bases agree with TRBD1. Germline V gene sequence: CDR1 SGHNT, CDR2 YYREEE (reference sequence). CDR3 size: 15 residues. The V segment lost 2 bases and the J segment 1 base; nucleotides outside the gene matches: 3. The DNA of the CDR3 is TGTGCCAGCAGCTTCGCCAGGGGGTCTGGAAACACCATATATTTT. This sequence encodes CASSFARGSGNTIYF. Together with reference TRBV5-4 and TRBJ1-3, the CDR3 gives the full variable domain: ETGVTQSPTHLIKTRGQQVTLRCSSQSGHNTVSWYQQALGQGPQFIFQYYREEENGRGNFPPRFSGLQFPNYSSELNVNALELDDSALYLCASSFARGSGNTIYFGEGSWLTVV.

The rearrangement links TRBV5-1 to TRBJ2-7; 14 bases are shared with TRBD2. Germline CDR1 SGHRS, CDR2 YFSETQ. This CDR3 comprises 17 residues. The J segment lost 6 bases and the V segment lost 4 bases, leaving 12 bases of the junction unmatched. CDR3 nucleotide sequence: TGCGCCAGCAGCCTCCCCGGGACTAGCGGGGGAGCGGGCGAGCAGTACTTC. Protein sequence: CASSLPGTSGGAGEQYF.

V and J are TRBV6-5 and TRBJ2-7; TRBD2 is a possible D gene (5 bases). Germline lookup yields CDR1 MNHEY and CDR2 SVGAGI. This CDR3 is 13 amino acids long. Trimming stripped 4 bases from V and 7 bases from J, with 14 bases between. CDR3 DNA sequence: TGTGCCAGCAGTTCCCTTGAGAGGAGGGAGCAGTACTTC. Its translation: CASSSLERREQYF.

V is TRBV6-4 and J is TRBJ1-1; tentatively, D is TRBD1 (6 bases). This CDR3 has 14 amino acids. Germline loops: CDR1 MRHNA, CDR2 SNTAGT. Trimming shortened V by 6 bases and J by 1 base, and 12 bases separated the two germline ends. CDR3 sequence (DNA): TGTGCCAGCAGCCCACAGGGCAGGAACACTGAAGCTTTCTTT. Protein: CASSPQGRNTEAFF.

The chain combines TRBV19 with TRBJ1-1; no clear D. Trimming took off 7 bases at V and 2 bases at J, with 14 bases between the two ends. The CDR3 contains 14 residues. Germline assignment: CDR1 LNHDA and CDR2 SQIVND (reference sequence). The CDR3 reads CASTNPGINTEAFF. Here the CDR3 DNA reads TGTGCCAGTACTAATCCGGGAATCAACACTGAAGCTTTCTTT.

This chain connects TRBV2 to TRBJ2-1, with 7 nucleotides matching TRBD1. Germline V gene data show CDR1 as SNHLY and CDR2 as FYNNEI. The CDR3 is 15 amino acids. Trimming took 5 bases from V and 0 from J; bases not matched to a gene: 4. CDR3 loop: CASSLTGLSYNEQFF. The CDR3 DNA follows: TGTGCCAGCAGTTTGACAGGGCTCTCCTACAATGAGCAGTTCTTC. The full variable domain, completed using reference TRBV2 and TRBJ2-1, is EPEVTQTPSHQVTQMGQEVILRCVPISNHLYFYWYRQILGQKVEFLVSFYNNEISEKSEIFDDQFSVERPDGSNFTLKIRSTKLEDSAMYFCASSLTGLSYNEQFFGPGTRLTVL.

The chain carries TRBV25-1 and TRBJ2-1; TRBD1 agrees at 7 bases. Trimming removed 0 bases from V and 2 bases from J; junction bases left unmatched: 7. This CDR3 is built from 17 residues. Germline V gene lookup returns CDR1 MGHDK and CDR2 SYGVNS. DNA of the CDR3: TGTGCCAGCAGTGAATATGGAGAGACAGGGACCTACAATGAGCAGTTCTTC. Residues: CASSEYGETGTYNEQFF. Supplemented by reference TRBV25-1 and TRBJ2-1, the full variable domain reads EADIYQTPRYLVIGTGKKITLECSQTMGHDKMYWYQQDPGMELHLIHYSYGVNSTEKGDLSSESTVSRIRTEHFPLTLESARPSHTSQYLCASSEYGETGTYNEQFFGPGTRLTVL.

The count of this clone is one. The chain uses TRBV30 and TRBJ1-1; 9 bases line up with TRBD1. Germline lookup yields CDR1 GTSNPN and CDR2 SVGIG (reference sequence). With 4 bases clipped from V and 1 base from J, the junction kept 1 base outside the gene matches. This CDR3 has 13 amino acids. This chain's CDR3 is CAWKGQGNTEAFF. The CDR3 DNA reads as TGTGCCTGGAAGGGACAGGGGAACACTGAAGCTTTCTTT.

The chain couples TRBV21-1 to TRBJ2-5; TRBD1 was called by the table and not checked on the DNA. TRBV21-1 is a recognized pseudogene. The CDR3 contains 17 residues. The CDR3 DNA sequence: TGTGCCAGCAGCAAAGTCCCAGGAGGGACAGGGAAAGAGACCCAGTACTTC. Translation gives CASSKVPGGTGKETQYF.

The chain links TRBV6-5 to TRBJ2-1; D is undetermined. The germline V gene has CDR1 MNHEY and CDR2 SVGAGI. Trimming removed 8 bases from V and 1 base from J, with 9 bases in between. The CDR3 has 13 residues. The CDR3 reads CASSGDSYNEQFF. Here the CDR3 DNA reads TGTGCCAGCTCGGGTGATTCCTACAATGAGCAGTTCTTC.

The chain combines TRBV5-6 with TRBJ2-3; D gene uncertain. The CDR3 spans 14 residues. Trimming cost V 0 bases and J 0 bases, with 5 bases left between them. Germline CDR1 SGHDT, CDR2 YYEEEE. The CDR3 DNA is TGTGCCAGCAGCTTGGTAGTCAGCACAGATACGCAGTATTTT. This sequence encodes CASSLVVSTDTQYF.

V is TRBV6-5 and J is TRBJ2-7; a possible D gene is TRBD1 (5 bases). Germline V lookup: CDR1 MNHEY, CDR2 SVGAGI. Trimming pared 6 bases from V and 4 bases from J, leaving 19 bases between. The CDR3 covers 15 residues. The CDR3 region is CASRIIGQEEYEQYF. The DNA for the CDR3 is TGTGCCAGCAGGATAATCGGACAAGAGGAGTACGAGCAGTACTTC.

The chain uses TRBV3-1 (or the pseudogene TRBV3-2) and TRBJ2-3; TRBD2 matches 13 bases. The CDR3 loop spans 20 amino acids. Germline loops: CDR1 LGHDT, CDR2 YNNKEL (reference sequence). V lost 5 bases, J lost 3 bases, and 17 bases stayed unmatched. As DNA, the CDR3 is TGTGCCAGCAGCAAAGGGCGGACTAGCGGGGGAGTAAAAAGGACAGATACGCAGTATTTT. Translated: CASSKGRTSGGVKRTDTQYF.

This chain connects TRBV5-5 to TRBJ1-1; TRBD1 might be the D (5 bases). The CDR3 sequence is 15 residues long. V gave up 4 bases and J gave up 4 bases, with 17 bases separating them. Germline V lookup: CDR1 SGHKS, CDR2 YYEKEE (reference sequence). CDR3 sequence: CASSSNQGVGTEAFF. The CDR3 DNA follows: TGTGCCAGCAGCAGCAATCAGGGTGTGGGCACTGAAGCTTTCTTT. Together with reference TRBV5-5 and TRBJ1-1, the CDR3 gives the full variable domain: DAGVTQSPTHLIKTRGQQVTLRCSPISGHKSVSWYQQVLGQGPQFIFQYYEKEERGRGNFPDRFSARQFPNYSSELNVNALLLGDSALYLCASSSNQGVGTEAFFGQGTRLTVV.

V is TRBV7-2 and J is TRBJ1-5, with D perhaps TRBD1 (6 bases). The CDR3 is made up of 13 amino acids. Trimming cost V 1 base and J 9 bases, with 10 bases left between them. The germline CDR1 and CDR2 sequences are SGHTA and FQGNSA. The chain's CDR3 is CASSLGWGRPQHF. CDR3 coding DNA: TGTGCCAGCAGCTTAGGGTGGGGGCGGCCCCAGCATTTT.